These 13 T cell receptor beta chains originate from one sample sequenced in a study of shared clonotypes between healthy human individuals. The assay was immunoSEQ multiplex PCR, and TCRdb's table has in-frame clones only and misses some. Found here are around 720,000 clones, approximately 73% of them singletons; the top ten hold around 1.8%. The source material was memory CD4+ T cells sorted from blood. The subset denotes: CD45RA-negative fraction. These receptors were collected from a woman aged 30 to 39 in good health.

This CDR3 is CASSLMAGSGRTGELFF. Written as DNA, the CDR3 is TGTGCCAGCAGCTTAATGGCCGGGAGCGGAAGGACCGGGGAGCTGTTTTTT. This chain joins TRBV11-2 and TRBJ2-2; D possibly corresponds to TRBD2 (6 bases). There are 17 residues in the CDR3. V lost 2 bases and J 5 bases, leaving 18 bases between the germline ends. Germline V CDR1 and CDR2: SGHAT, FQNNGV.

The chain combines TRBV19 with TRBJ2-2; D unresolved. This CDR3 has 13 amino acids. Germline V gene sequence: CDR1 LNHDA, CDR2 SQIVND (reference sequence). Trimming removed 7 bases at V and 4 bases at J, with 10 bases between. The CDR3 DNA reads as TGTGCCAGTACCCGATCGGCCACCGGGGAGCTGTTTTTT. It specifies CASTRSATGELFF.

This clone was picked up a small number of times. The chain links TRBV2 to TRBJ2-3; no clear D gene. V gave up 3 bases and J gave up 3 bases, with 7 bases separating them. The CDR3 spans 13 residues. Germline lookup yields CDR1 SNHLY and CDR2 FYNNEI. The CDR3 region is CASSDLGTDTQYF. DNA for the CDR3: TGTGCCAGCAGTGACCTAGGGACAGATACGCAGTATTTT. The variable domain in full, completed from reference TRBV2 and TRBJ2-3, reads EPEVTQTPSHQVTQMGQEVILRCVPISNHLYFYWYRQILGQKVEFLVSFYNNEISEKSEIFDDQFSVERPDGSNFTLKIRSTKLEDSAMYFCASSDLGTDTQYFGPGTRLTVL.

The chain couples TRBV4-1 to TRBJ1-1; a weak D match, TRBD1 (5 bases). From germline, CDR1 is MGHRA and CDR2 YSYEKL. This CDR3 contains 18 residues. V was cut by 2 bases and J by 0 bases, with 19 bases left in between. CDR3 in amino acids: CASSQPAWQGRMNTEAFF. As DNA, the CDR3 is TGCGCCAGCAGCCAACCAGCCTGGCAGGGAAGAATGAACACTGAAGCTTTCTTT.

This chain joins TRBV4-2 and TRBJ2-1; 8 positions match TRBD2. This CDR3 comprises 15 residues. CDR1 and CDR2 from the germline V gene are LGHNA and YNFKEQ. V gave up 0 bases and J gave up 8 bases; unmatched junction bases: 6. CDR3 in amino acids: CASSQEEREFDEQFF. CDR3 coding DNA: TGTGCCAGCAGCCAAGAAGAGCGGGAGTTTGATGAGCAGTTCTTC.

The CDR3, as DNA: TGTGCCAGCAGCCTAATGTCACACACTGAAGCTTTCTTT. Amino acid sequence: CASSLMSHTEAFF. J is TRBJ1-1 and V is TRBV11-3; no definite D call. The CDR3 covers 13 residues. V was pared by 5 bases and J by 3 bases, with 10 bases between. Germline V gene data show CDR1 as SGHNT and CDR2 as YENEEA. Full variable domain (outside the CDR3, taken from reference TRBV11-3 and TRBJ1-1): EAGVVQSPRYKIIEKKQPVAFWCNPISGHNTLYWYLQNLGQGPELLIRYENEEAVDDSQLPKDRFSAERLKGVDSTLKIQPAELGDSAVYLCASSLMSHTEAFFGQGTRLTVV.

This chain uses TRBV18 with TRBJ1-2, with D perhaps matching TRBD1 (5 bases). The germline V gene has CDR1 KGHSH and CDR2 LQKENI. The CDR3 extends over 15 amino acids. The V gene lost 2 bases and the J gene lost 2 bases, with 12 bases spanning the gap. CDR3 sequence: CASSPDPGKNYGYTF. The CDR3 DNA reads TGTGCCAGCTCACCAGATCCAGGGAAAAACTATGGCTACACCTTC.

V and J are TRBV7-9 and TRBJ2-2; D gene unclear. V was pared by 5 bases and J by 7 bases, with 8 bases between. This CDR3 is built from 12 residues. Germline CDR1 reads SEHNR; CDR2 reads FQNEAQ (reference sequence). Here the CDR3 reads CASSPLSGELFF. The CDR3 nucleotides read TGTGCCAGCAGCCCCTTGAGCGGGGAGCTGTTTTTT. Looking up the rest from reference TRBV7-9 and TRBJ2-2 gives the full variable domain: DTGVSQNPRHKITKRGQNVTFRCDPISEHNRLYWYRQTLGQGPEFLTYFQNEAQLEKSRLLSDRFSAERPKGSFSTLEIQRTEQGDSAMYLCASSPLSGELFFGEGSRLTVL.

The genes are TRBV5-1 and TRBJ1-1; D gene unclear. Germline V gives CDR1 SGHRS, CDR2 YFSETQ. With 3 bases removed from V and 1 base from J, the gap between germline ends came to 19 bases. The CDR3 extends over 17 amino acids. This chain's CDR3 is CASSSSAQTRPNTEAFF. The CDR3 DNA reads TGCGCCAGCAGCTCGTCAGCCCAGACGCGACCGAACACTGAAGCTTTCTTT.

Remarks on this clone: The identical CDR3 is also encoded by other nucleotide sequences in the sample. This chain joins TRBV19 and TRBJ2-5; 8 bases map to TRBD1. The germline gives CDR1 LNHDA, CDR2 SQIVND (reference sequence). The CDR3 covers 14 residues. V was clipped by 2 bases and J by 5 bases; unmatched bases: 4. The CDR3 DNA reads TGTGCCAGTAGTATACAGGGGGCCGGGGAGACCCAGTACTTC. The encoded protein is CASSIQGAGETQYF. The full variable domain, completed using reference TRBV19 and TRBJ2-5, is DGGITQSPKYLFRKEGQNVTLSCEQNLNHDAMYWYRQDPGQGLRLIYYSQIVNDFQKGDIAEGYSVSREKKESFPLTVTSAQKNPTAFYLCASSIQGAGETQYFGPGTRLLVL.

The chain combines TRBV11-2 with TRBJ2-7; 7 bases line up with TRBD1. Unmatched junction bases numbered 6, after V lost 1 base and J lost 3 bases. The CDR3 runs 15 residues. Per the germline V gene, CDR1 is SGHAT and CDR2 is FQNNGV. CDR3 loop: CASSLGEGAYYEQYF. In DNA, the CDR3 is TGTGCCAGCAGCTTAGGAGAGGGGGCTTACTACGAGCAGTACTTC.

In its sample, this clone was seen once. The chain combines TRBV28 with TRBJ2-7; TRBD1 matches at 7 bases. The CDR3 runs to 12 residues. The ends lost 6 bases at V and 2 bases at J; junction bases unmatched: 1. Germline assignment: CDR1 MDHEN and CDR2 SYDVKM. Written as DNA, the CDR3 is TGTGCCAGCAGAGGGACAGCCTACGAGCAGTACTTC. Its translation: CASRGTAYEQYF.

The rearrangement uses TRBV5-1 and TRBJ2-1, with 10 bases that match TRBD2. The J segment lost 4 bases and the V segment lost 4 bases, leaving 5 bases of the junction unmatched. This CDR3 has 15 residues. Germline V lookup: CDR1 SGHRS, CDR2 YFSETQ. CDR3 region: CASSVAGGSYNEQFF. Here the CDR3 DNA reads TGCGCCAGCAGCGTAGCGGGAGGTTCGTACAATGAGCAGTTCTTC.